This is a list of T cell receptor beta chains from one sample in a study of blood T cells in healthy people across ages. TCRdb re-analysed the 5' RACE reads in MiXCR, keeping a single row per CDR3 protein. The data contain 500,000 to 550,000 distinct CDR3 sequences, under 30% of them singletons. These data also formed part of another study, on T cells of mothers and their children.

Source material: blood. The receptors derive from a boy younger than 18 in good health. CDR3s include the opening cysteine and the closing phenylalanine or tryptophan. Each record gives: CDR3 length, V gene, D gene, clone size, J gene, CDR3 DNA, CDR3 protein. The D gene is left open where the match is weak. The listing skips clone size in some rows; elsewhere it reads once, few, many or a size class.

14,TRBV9,TRBD1,.,TRBJ2-7,TGTGCCAGCAGCGTAGGTGGACAGGCGTTCGAGCAGTACTTC,CASSVGGQAFEQYF
14,TRBV28,TRBD1,few,TRBJ1-2,TGTGCCAGCAGTTCGGGACAGGCAACCGGGGGCTACACCTTC,CASSSGQATGGYTF
11,TRBV29-1,.,.,TRBJ2-1,TGCAGCGTTGATAAGGGAGATGAGCAGTTCTTC,CSVDKGDEQFF
18,TRBV21-1,.,few,TRBJ2-5,TGTGCCAGCAACTCAAACACATGCGCCGGGCGGACGGAAGAGACCCAGTACTTC,CASNSNTCAGRTEETQYF
15,TRBV29-1,.,.,TRBJ2-2,TGCAGCGTTGAGGTGCAGACTAGGAACACCGGGGAGCTGTTTTTT,CSVEVQTRNTGELFF
14,TRBV6-6,.,many,TRBJ2-5,TGTGCCAGCAGTTACGAGGGAACGGTAGAGACCCAGTACTTC,CASSYEGTVETQYF
20,TRBV24-1,TRBD2,few,TRBJ2-5,TGTGCCACCAGTGATTTGAGCGAAGTTGGGACTAGCGGTTTCTACAATGAGCAGTCCTTC,CATSDLSEVGTSGFYNEQSF
17,TRBV4-1,.,few,TRBJ2-3,TGCGCCAGCAGCCAAGATTCCGGGACCGCTAGCACAGATACGCAGTATTTT,CASSQDSGTASTDTQYF
14,TRBV7-2,.,.,TRBJ2-7,TGTGCCAGCAGCTTAAAACGTGCAGGTATCGAGCAGTACTTC,CASSLKRAGIEQYF
15,TRBV12-3/TRBV12-4,.,.,TRBJ1-6,TGTGCCAGCAGTCTCACAGTTCCCTATAATTCACCCCTCCACTTT,CASSLTVPYNSPLHF
13,TRBV9,TRBD1,.,TRBJ1-3,TGTGCCAGCAGCGTGACAGGGTCGGACACCATATATTTT,CASSVTGSDTIYF
15,TRBV9,TRBD2,.,TRBJ2-1,TGTGCCAGCAGCGTAGCGACGCGGGAGACGGATGAGCAGTTCTTC,CASSVATRETDEQFF
19,TRBV15,TRBD1,.,TRBJ2-7,TGTGCCACCAGCAGCGGGACAGGGCTAAGCCGGTCAAGCTCCTACGAGCAGTACTTC,CATSSGTGLSRSSSYEQYF
14,TRBV30,.,few,TRBJ1-1,TGTGCCTGGAGTGCAATACTGCTGAACACTGAAGCTTTCTTT,CAWSAILLNTEAFF
15,TRBV13,.,.,TRBJ2-1,TGTGCCAGCAGCTTAGCGGGGCGACCCTACAATGAGCAGTTCTTC,CASSLAGRPYNEQFF
14,TRBV27,.,few,TRBJ2-7,TGTGCCAGCAGTCACGGGGTTTCCTCCTACGAGCAGTACTTC,CASSHGVSSYEQYF
12,TRBV7-9,TRBD1,.,TRBJ1-4,TGTGCCAGCAGCCTAGAAAGACAGGGGCTGTTTTTT,CASSLERQGLFF
14,TRBV5-1,.,.,TRBJ1-3,TGCGCCAGCAGCTTGGAAACCCAGGGAAACACCATATATTTT,CASSLETQGNTIYF
18,TRBV25-1,TRBD1,.,TRBJ2-1,TGTGCCAGCAGCGCTCTGACCGGGACAGGGGGGGTTTACAATGAGCAGTTCTTC,CASSALTGTGGVYNEQFF
14,TRBV7-2,.,.,TRBJ2-3,TGTGCCAGCAGCTTATTAAGGGCATCAGATACGCAGTATTTT,CASSLLRASDTQYF
12,TRBV20-1,.,.,TRBJ1-1,TGCAGTGCGCTAGACATGGGCACTGAAGCTTTCTTT,CSALDMGTEAFF
21,TRBV20-1,TRBD2,.,TRBJ2-5,TGCAGTGCTAGAGAAAATCACCCGAAGCGGGGGGGCGTCCCAGATCCAGAGACCCAGTACTTC,CSARENHPKRGGVPDPETQYF
12,TRBV19,.,.,TRBJ1-5,TGTGCCAGTAGTATCGTCAGGCAGCCCCAGCATTTT,CASSIVRQPQHF
15,TRBV2,TRBD2,few,TRBJ2-3,TGTGCCAGCAGACAGACTAGCGGGAGTACGGATACGCAGTATTTT,CASRQTSGSTDTQYF
13,TRBV4-1,.,.,TRBJ1-2,TGCGCCAGCAGCCACCAACAGTCGGATGGCTACACCTTC,CASSHQQSDGYTF
15,TRBV28,.,.,TRBJ1-4,TGTGCCAGCATGGGGTACGGGGGACACGGTGAAAAACTGTTTTTT,CASMGYGGHGEKLFF
14,TRBV12-3/TRBV12-4,.,few,TRBJ1-1,TGTGCCAGCAGACAGGGAATAGTGAACACTGAAGCTTTCTTT,CASRQGIVNTEAFF
12,TRBV25-1,.,.,TRBJ1-2,TGTGCCAGCAGTGAATCCGTGGAAGGCTACACCTTC,CASSESVEGYTF
13,TRBV7-2,.,many,TRBJ1-1,TGTGCCAGCAGTTATGGACCGGGAGATGAAGCTTTCTTT,CASSYGPGDEAFF